Below are 19 T cell receptor beta chains sequenced from a single sample in a study of tumor-infiltrating lymphocytes in primary liver carcinoma. The researchers obtained blood RNA from unsorted whole blood and also extracted germline DNA. Synthesis of TCR beta cDNA was carried out from 500 ng total RNA with a constant-region primer. Researchers made the TCR beta libraries by running three nested multiplex PCR rounds with slightly modified ARM-PCR. A C-beta reverse primer and TRBV1-TRBV30 forward primers served in each of the first two PCR rounds, at ten to eleven cycles apiece. TCRdb re-called the multiplex PCR reads through MiXCR, storing one row per CDR3 protein. Of almost 200,000 distinct CDR3 sequences listed, around three fifths are singletons. Material: peripheral blood. The receptors derive from an older woman with primary liver carcinoma and hepatitis B virus infection.

Turning to this clonotype: This clone may be a read error of a much larger clone one base away. The chain combines TRBV12-3 or TRBV12-4 with TRBJ2-6; tentative D call: TRBD1 (5 bases). The CDR3 runs to 15 residues. The chain's CDR3 is CASSRENAGANVLNF. The CDR3 DNA is TGTGCCAGCAGTCGAGAGAATGCTGGGGCCAACGTCCTGAATTTC.

This clonotype is a singleton in its sample. CDR3 bases: TGTGCCAGCAGCTTAAGGGTTCGCGAGCAGTTCTTC. Translation gives CASSLRVREQFF. V gene TRBV11-2 combines with J gene TRBJ2-7; D gene uncertain. Judging by the DNA end, TRBJ2-1 fits better; the J call may be wrong. From germline, CDR1 is SGHAT and CDR2 FQNNGV. This CDR3 has 12 amino acids.

Ten or more counts support this clonotype. The chain combines TRBV12-5 with TRBJ2-6, with a weak D call TRBD1 (6 bases). V dropped 2 bases and J dropped 1 base, with 9 bases sitting between them. Germline loops: CDR1 LGHNT, CDR2 FRNRAP. The CDR3 extends over 16 amino acids. The CDR3 bases are TGTGCTAGTGGTTTGTCAAGGGGGTCTGGGGCCAACGTCCTGACTTTC. The encoded protein is CASGLSRGSGANVLTF.

V and J are TRBV28 and TRBJ1-4, with unresolved D. V was clipped by 8 bases and J by 0 bases, with 7 bases between them. This CDR3 is 13 amino acids long. CDR1 MDHEN and CDR2 SYDVKM come from the germline V gene. As DNA, the CDR3 is TGTGCCAGCCGACGGACAACTAATGAAAAACTGTTTTTT. Its translation is CASRRTTNEKLFF.

As to this clonotype: Sequence at one end of the junction differs from germline and may be a read error. This rearrangement joins TRBV11-2 to TRBJ1-2, with 7 bases that match TRBD1. CDR1 and CDR2 (germline): SGHAT, FQNNGV. This CDR3 has 16 amino acids. CDR3 sequence: CANSTTTGKVDYGYTF. In DNA form, the CDR3 reads TGTGCCAACAGCACTACGACAGGGAAGGTGGACTATGGCTACACCTTC.

The chain links TRBV12-3 or TRBV12-4 to TRBJ2-1; possibly TRBD1 for D (6 bases). V was clipped by 7 bases and J by 9 bases, with 22 bases between them. The CDR3 covers 15 residues. CDR3 coding DNA: TGTGCCAGCACCATCACAGGGTCCCTTATCACTGAGCAGTTCTTC. Protein: CASTITGSLITEQFF.

A note on this clonotype: An end of the junction differs from the germline gene, which may be a read error. The rearrangement joins TRBV11-2 to TRBJ2-1, with D perhaps matching TRBD1 (5 bases). The germline gives CDR1 SGHAT, CDR2 FQNNGV. The CDR3 sequence is 15 residues long. The CDR3 DNA follows: TGTGCCAGCGGCTTTGGGGCTCGAGCTAACAATGAGCTGTTCTTC. This gives the protein CASGFGARANNELFF.

This sequence joins TRBV6-5 and TRBJ1-4; 10 nucleotides match TRBD1. V shed 2 bases, J shed 1 base, and the junction held 4 bases outside the gene matches. This CDR3 is built from 17 residues. Germline CDR1 reads MNHEY; CDR2 reads SVGAGI. CDR3 bases: TGTGCCAGCAGTTACCCTGGGACAGGGGTAACTAATGAAAAACTGTTTTTT. This encodes CASSYPGTGVTNEKLFF.

The V gene is TRBV6-2 or TRBV6-3, the J gene TRBJ2-7; a weak D match, TRBD2 (6 bases). From germline, CDR1 is MNHEY and CDR2 SVGEGT. Between the trimmed V and J ends, which lost 6 bases and 2 bases, there was a span of 23 bases. The CDR3 consists of 17 residues. The CDR3 reads CASSRFPGLERTYEQYF. As DNA, the CDR3 is TGTGCCAGCAGCCGATTTCCGGGACTTGAAAGAACCTACGAGCAGTACTTC.

The chain employs TRBV11-2 and TRBJ2-3; D is possibly TRBD2 (5 bases). The CDR3 contains 14 residues. Trimming removed 5 bases from V and 6 bases from J, with 15 bases in between. The germline CDR1 and CDR2 sequences are SGHAT and FQNNGV. CDR3 amino acids: CASSGRTHGDTQYF. CDR3 sequence (DNA): TGTGCCAGCAGCGGGAGAACTCATGGGGATACGCAGTATTTT.

The chain joins TRBV6-1 to TRBJ1-3; maybe TRBD1 (5 bases). Germline V gene lookup returns CDR1 MNHNS and CDR2 SASEGT. CDR3 length: 17 amino acids. Between the trimmed V and J ends, which lost 8 bases and 0 bases, there was a span of 20 bases. This chain's CDR3 is CASGDMGLSASGNTIYF. The CDR3 DNA reads as TGTGCCAGCGGCGACATGGGGCTTTCCGCCTCTGGAAACACCATATATTTT.

The sample holds many counts of this clonotype. The V and J genes are TRBV11-2 and TRBJ2-7; perhaps D is TRBD1 or TRBD2 (5 bases each). V lost 4 bases and J 1 base, leaving 14 bases between the germline ends. The V gene's germline CDR1 is SGHAT and CDR2 FQNNGV. This CDR3 comprises 15 residues. This chain's CDR3 is CASSSQSGQSYEQYF. For the CDR3, the DNA is TGTGCCAGCAGCTCCCAATCGGGGCAGTCCTACGAGCAGTACTTC. Using reference TRBV11-2 and TRBJ2-7 for the parts outside the CDR3, the full variable domain is EAGVAQSPRYKIIEKRQSVAFWCNPISGHATLYWYQQILGQGPKLLIQFQNNGVVDDSQLPKDRFSAERLKGVDSTLKIQPAKLEDSAVYLCASSSQSGQSYEQYFGPGTRLTVT.

The sample holds a few counts of this clonotype. This chain connects TRBV6-4 to TRBJ2-1; no clear D. The germline V gene has CDR1 MRHNA and CDR2 SNTAGT. The CDR3 loop spans 16 amino acids. Trimming shortened V by 2 bases and J by 3 bases, and 14 bases separated the two germline ends. The CDR3 DNA is TGTGCCAGCAGTGACGGGCCGGGTGTGGACTACAATGAGCAGTTCTTC. Its protein is CASSDGPGVDYNEQFF.

V gene TRBV5-1 combines with J gene TRBJ2-7; maybe TRBD1 (5 bases). The germline V gene has CDR1 SGHRS and CDR2 YFSETQ. The CDR3 totals 15 residues. Trimming took off 2 bases at V and 7 bases at J, with 19 bases between the two ends. CDR3 DNA sequence: TGCGCCAGCAGCTTTACCGGACAAGCATCTAAAGAGCAGTACTTC. Its protein is CASSFTGQASKEQYF.

This clonotype appeared a single time. A read error is possible here, since a much larger clone lies one base away. The gene calls are TRBV6-1 and TRBJ2-3; no reliable D call. Germline CDR1 reads MNHNS; CDR2 reads SASEGT. This CDR3 has 15 residues. In DNA, the CDR3 is TGTGCCAGCACCCCATCCCGCCTCGGCACAGATACGCAGTGTTTT. Protein: CASTPSRLGTDTQCF.

As to this clonotype: A much larger clone sits a single nucleotide away, making a read error possible. CDR3 protein: CASSYIGTSGSTDTQYF. The CDR3, as DNA: TGTGCCAGCAGTTACATCGGGACTAGCGGGAGCACAGATACGCAGTATTTT. The genes are TRBV6-5 and TRBJ2-3; TRBD2 matches 12 bases. The V segment lost 2 bases and the J segment 0 bases; nucleotides outside the gene matches: 3. The CDR3 is made up of 17 amino acids. From germline, CDR1 is MNHEY and CDR2 SVGAGI.

The gene calls are TRBV4-1 and TRBJ1-3; no clear D gene. V was clipped by 1 base and J by 9 bases, with 16 bases between them. Germline V CDR1 and CDR2: MGHRA, YSYEKL. This CDR3 has 15 residues. CDR3 nucleotides: TGCGCCAGCAGCCAAGGTCGGAATGCCAGAAGCACCATATATTTT. This sequence encodes CASSQGRNARSTIYF.

This clonotype was detected ten times or more. The chain has TRBV12-3 or TRBV12-4 and TRBJ1-1; D uncertain. This CDR3 is 11 amino acids long. V lost 3 bases and J 2 bases, leaving 1 base between the germline ends. CDR3 sequence: CASSFNTEAFF. The CDR3 region has the DNA TGTGCCAGCAGTTTCAACACTGAAGCTTTCTTT.

The V call is TRBV13, the J call TRBJ2-1; TRBD2 matches at 13 bases. This CDR3 is 17 amino acids long. Germline lookup yields CDR1 PRHDT and CDR2 FYEKMQ (reference sequence). V trimming: 5 bases; J trimming: 8 bases; junction bases outside the gene matches: 12. CDR3 amino acids: CASSPRTSGSPFDEQFF. The CDR3 region has the DNA TGTGCCAGCAGCCCTAGGACTAGCGGGAGCCCTTTCGATGAGCAGTTCTTC. The variable domain in full, with the rest retrieved from reference TRBV13 and TRBJ2-1, is AAGVIQSPRHLIKEKRETATLKCYPIPRHDTVYWYQQGPGQDPQFLISFYEKMQSDKGSIPDRFSAQQFSDYHSELNMSSLELGDSALYFCASSPRTSGSPFDEQFFGPGTRLTVL.